This entry describes one T cell receptor beta chain. Antigen: not known. The sample comes from a study of T-cell reconstitution after alpha-beta-depleted transplantation in children. Unique molecular identifiers were incorporated when the TCRbeta library was constructed. From the PCR reads, TCRdb called clonotypes with MiXCR, one entry per CDR3 protein. The repertoire holds about 200,000 distinct CDR3 sequences, with roughly a sixth as singletons. CDR1 and CDR2 from the germline V gene are MGHRA and YSYEKL. The CDR3 loop spans 18 amino acids. J was trimmed by 5 bases and V by 0 bases; bases with no gene match: 12. Regarding the study as a whole: It was surviving recipient T cells and thymic progenitors that gave some patients high TCRbeta diversity at day 60. Several hundred expanded graft clones reportedly gave rise to the alpha-beta T cells present about two months after transplant. A year post-transplant, T-cell counts and diversity derived mostly from newly produced T cells.

This sequence was found in a male patient under 10 years old who had a stem cell transplant for acute lymphoblastic leukemia, so the T cells may come from the graft donor. The source was PBMCs, mostly from graft donor cells, collected 360 days after TCRalphabeta/CD19-depleted stem cell transplant. This sequence joins TRBV4-1 and TRBJ2-1; the match to TRBD2 covers 8 bases. The CDR3 nucleotides are TGCGCCAGCAGCCAAGATTTTATGGGAGCGGGGGTTAACAATGAGCAGTTCTTC. Translated: CASSQDFMGAGVNNEQFF.